The clone carrying this T cell receptor beta chain was recorded at least ten times. The antigen remains unidentified. Preparation of the TCRbeta library involved a method that used unique molecular identifiers. TCRdb re-called the PCR reads with MiXCR, one entry per CDR3 protein. The sample lists hundreds of thousands of distinct CDR3 sequences, 13% seen once, with about 0.79% in the top ten. V was cut by 4 bases and J by 4 bases, with 14 bases left in between. This CDR3 contains 15 residues. Germline values: CDR1 SGHRS, CDR2 YFSETQ. This sample was taken from a study of T-cell reconstitution after alpha-beta-depleted transplantation in children. Study-wide results and caveats: Hyperexpanded clones declined; after one year, newly produced T cells mostly supplied diversity.

This receptor was obtained from a girl aged 2 to 9 with congenital amegakaryocytic thrombocytopenia, due to receive a stem cell transplant. The chain joins TRBV5-1 to TRBJ2-2; D perhaps matches TRBD2 (6 bases). The sequences come from PBMCs, collected before TCRalphabeta/CD19-depleted stem cell transplant. The CDR3 nucleotides are TGCGCCAGCAGCCCCGGCCTCGGGAGCACCGGGGAGCTGTTTTTT. Encoded protein: CASSPGLGSTGELFF.